The present T cell receptor beta chain was sequenced within a study of T cell responses to AZD1222 COVID-19 vaccine. Study information: Combined were second doses at about 4 or about 12 weeks.

Clones were sequenced by immunoSEQ multiplex PCR, and TCRdb holds only the in-frame ones, with some missing. The data hold 140,000 to 150,000 clones, with more than 85% observed a single time. On this clone itself: Its antigen is unidentified.

Broader study findings: At baseline, just six AZD1222 recipients tested seropositive. Females outnumbered males among donors, who were mostly white British; clonal diversity was possibly underestimated. The study sampled repertoires only after the peak T cell response.

J was trimmed by 8 bases and V by 5 bases; bases with no gene match: 9. Germline V gene sequence: CDR1 MNHEY, CDR2 SMNVEV (reference sequence). The CDR3 consists of 15 residues. The sequencing used peripheral blood, collected on day 0 of AZD1222 vaccination. The chain joins TRBV27 to TRBJ2-1, with TRBD2 identical over 10 bases. This receptor was identified in an adult in good health. The CDR3 loop reads CASSVGTSDLDEQFF. The CDR3 coding sequence is TGTGCCAGCAGTGTCGGGACTAGCGACCTCGATGAGCAGTTCTTC.